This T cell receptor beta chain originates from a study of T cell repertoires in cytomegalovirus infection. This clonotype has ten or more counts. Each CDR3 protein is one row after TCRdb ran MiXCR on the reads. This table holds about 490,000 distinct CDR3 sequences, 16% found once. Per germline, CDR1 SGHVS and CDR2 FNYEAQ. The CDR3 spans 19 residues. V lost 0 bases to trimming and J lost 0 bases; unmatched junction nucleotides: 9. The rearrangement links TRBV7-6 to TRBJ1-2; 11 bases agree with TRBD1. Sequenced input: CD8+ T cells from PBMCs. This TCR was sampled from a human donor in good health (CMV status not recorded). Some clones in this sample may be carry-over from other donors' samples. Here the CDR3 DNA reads TGTGCCAGCAGCTTAGCGGGGGGACAGGGGGTTCAGCCTAACTATGGCTACACCTTC. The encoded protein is CASSLAGGQGVQPNYGYTF.